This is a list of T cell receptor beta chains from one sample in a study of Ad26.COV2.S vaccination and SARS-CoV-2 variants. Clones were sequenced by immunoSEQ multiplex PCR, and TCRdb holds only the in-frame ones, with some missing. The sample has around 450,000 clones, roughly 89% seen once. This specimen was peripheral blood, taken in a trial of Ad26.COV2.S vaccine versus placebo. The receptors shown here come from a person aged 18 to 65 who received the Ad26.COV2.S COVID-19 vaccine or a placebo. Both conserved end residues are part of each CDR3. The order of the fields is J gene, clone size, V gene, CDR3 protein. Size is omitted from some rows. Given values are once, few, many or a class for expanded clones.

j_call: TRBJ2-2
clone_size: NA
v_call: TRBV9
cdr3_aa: CASSARGRNTGELFF

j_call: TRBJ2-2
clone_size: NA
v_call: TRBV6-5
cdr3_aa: CASRNTGVGIGELFF

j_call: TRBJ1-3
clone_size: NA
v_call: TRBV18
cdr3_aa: CASSLGGSGNTIYF

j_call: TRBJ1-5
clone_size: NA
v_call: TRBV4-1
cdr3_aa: CASSPRAGGGPQHF

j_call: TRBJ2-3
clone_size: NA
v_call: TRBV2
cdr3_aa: CARPKQRTSGSLDTQYF

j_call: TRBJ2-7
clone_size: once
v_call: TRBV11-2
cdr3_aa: CASSEVVKAGEQYF

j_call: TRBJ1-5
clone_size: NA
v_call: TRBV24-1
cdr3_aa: CATSDAPTGTLNQPQHF

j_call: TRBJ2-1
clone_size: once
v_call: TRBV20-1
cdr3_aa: CSALYNEQFF

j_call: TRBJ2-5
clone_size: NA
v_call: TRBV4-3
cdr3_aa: CASSQEWVGEQETQYF

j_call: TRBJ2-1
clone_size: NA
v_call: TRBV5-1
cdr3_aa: CASSLATGEAHNEQFF

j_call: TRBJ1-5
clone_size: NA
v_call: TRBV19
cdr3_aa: CASRTGFYSNQPQHF

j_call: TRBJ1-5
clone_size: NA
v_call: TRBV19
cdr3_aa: CASRRRNQPQHF

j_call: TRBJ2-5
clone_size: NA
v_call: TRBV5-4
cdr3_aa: CASSRGTGGWETQYF

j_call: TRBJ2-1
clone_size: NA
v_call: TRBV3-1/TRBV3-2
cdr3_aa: CASRPRDRGNEQFF

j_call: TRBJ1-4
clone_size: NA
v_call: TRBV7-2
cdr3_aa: CASSLLGQGGEKLFF

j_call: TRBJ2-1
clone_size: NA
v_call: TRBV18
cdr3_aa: CASSPLTGSSYNEQFF

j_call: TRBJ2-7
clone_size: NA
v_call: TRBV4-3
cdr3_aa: CASSQLTGGFGYEQYF

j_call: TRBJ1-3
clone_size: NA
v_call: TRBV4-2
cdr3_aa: CASSHHEKTGNTIYF

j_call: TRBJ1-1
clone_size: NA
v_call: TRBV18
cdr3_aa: CASSRDRGPGPEAFF

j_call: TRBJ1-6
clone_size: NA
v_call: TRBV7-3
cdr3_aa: CASSSLGQGRSPLHF

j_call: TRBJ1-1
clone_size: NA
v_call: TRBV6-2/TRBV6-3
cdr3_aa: CASSPPVAAFF

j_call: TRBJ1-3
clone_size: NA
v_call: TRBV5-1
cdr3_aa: CASSLEAGPGNTIYF

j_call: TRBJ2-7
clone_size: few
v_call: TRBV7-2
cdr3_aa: CASSRSRDGEQYF

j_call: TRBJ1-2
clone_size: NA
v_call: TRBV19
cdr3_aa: CASSFRALYGYTF

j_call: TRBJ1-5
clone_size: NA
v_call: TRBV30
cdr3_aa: CAWTGGTGQPQHF

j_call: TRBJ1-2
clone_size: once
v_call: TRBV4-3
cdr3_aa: CASSFQERGLTLAANYGYTF

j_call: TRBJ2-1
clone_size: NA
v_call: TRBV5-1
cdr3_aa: CASSSGTGEEQFF

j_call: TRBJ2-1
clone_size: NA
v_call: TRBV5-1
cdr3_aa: CASKLLAGYNEQFF

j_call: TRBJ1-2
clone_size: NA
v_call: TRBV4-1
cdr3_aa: CASSRAGVGYTF

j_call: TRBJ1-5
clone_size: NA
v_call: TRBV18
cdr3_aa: CASSGQNNQPQHF

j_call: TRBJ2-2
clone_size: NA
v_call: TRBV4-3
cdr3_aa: CASSQREGVDGRELFF

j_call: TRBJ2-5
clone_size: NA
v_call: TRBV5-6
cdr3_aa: CASSFGTRQETQYF

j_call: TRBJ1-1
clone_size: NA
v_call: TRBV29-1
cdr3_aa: CSGTNTEAFF

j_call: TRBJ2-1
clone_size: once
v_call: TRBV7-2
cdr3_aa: CASSLLGSVVGRNEQFF

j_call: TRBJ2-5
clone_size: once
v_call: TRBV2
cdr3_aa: CASRTDRGQETQYF

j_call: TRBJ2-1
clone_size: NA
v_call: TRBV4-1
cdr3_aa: CASSHPPGSPYNEQFF

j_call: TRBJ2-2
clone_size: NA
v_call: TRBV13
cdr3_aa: CASSSGAVTSGNTGELFF

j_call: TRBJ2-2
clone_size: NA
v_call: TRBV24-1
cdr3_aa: CATSHSQGSTGELFF

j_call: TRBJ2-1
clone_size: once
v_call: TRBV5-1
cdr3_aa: CASSEDYNEQFF

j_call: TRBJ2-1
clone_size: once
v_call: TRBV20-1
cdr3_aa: CSASEQPHEQFF

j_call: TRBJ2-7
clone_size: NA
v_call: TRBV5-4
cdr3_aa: CASSAGGDLYEQYF

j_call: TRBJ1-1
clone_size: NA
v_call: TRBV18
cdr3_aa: CASSPMAGIMNTEAFF

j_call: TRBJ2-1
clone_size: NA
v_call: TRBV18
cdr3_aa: CASSQRTGSSYNEQFF

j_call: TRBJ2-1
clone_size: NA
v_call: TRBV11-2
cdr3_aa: CASSLEPNFGGLRSYNEQFF

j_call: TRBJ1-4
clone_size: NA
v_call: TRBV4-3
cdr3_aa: CASSQERKDPTNEKLFF